The entry below gives a single T cell receptor beta chain sequence along with its context. This record comes from a study of patients and donors after allogeneic stem cell transplantation. Germline V gene lookup returns CDR1 SGHRS and CDR2 YFSETQ. J lost 6 bases, V lost 3 bases, and 6 bases had no gene match. CDR3 size: 16 residues. TCRdb recomputed calls from the RT-PCR reads with MiXCR, one row per CDR3 protein. The sample has some 87,000 distinct CDR3 sequences, 45% to 50% seen once; the top ten hold 50% to 75%. This TCR was sampled from a human donor who was either an allogeneic HSCT recipient or a stem cell or donor lymphocyte infusion donor (not recorded which). It is not recorded whose cells these are; they may come from a transplant donor. The rearrangement joins TRBV5-1 to TRBJ2-2; 12 nucleotides line up with TRBD1. Sequenced material: blood, either unsorted or a sorted T cell fraction (not recorded which). The CDR3 DNA sequence: TGCGCCAGCAGCTACCGGGACAGGGGGCATCCCGGGGAGCTGTTTTTT. The encoded protein is CASSYRDRGHPGELFF. The variable domain in full, with the rest retrieved from reference TRBV5-1 and TRBJ2-2, is KAGVTQTPRYLIKTRGQQVTLSCSPISGHRSVSWYQQTPGQGLQFLFEYFSETQRNKGNFPGRFSGRQFSNSRSEMNVSTLELGDSALYLCASSYRDRGHPGELFFGEGSRLTVL.